The sample holds one count of the clone carrying this T cell receptor beta chain. Its antigen is undetermined. Germline values: CDR1 WSHSY, CDR2 SAAADI. This CDR3 comprises 13 residues. Assay: immunoSEQ multiplex PCR; the TCRdb copy retains only in-frame clones and omits some. The sample yields about 93,000 clones, over 80% seen once. The sample originates from a study of graft-versus-host responses after intestinal transplantation. Study context: All recipients were given anti-thymocyte globulin induction, and tacrolimus and steroids were then administered for 2 to 3 years. Whole-study results and caveats: Recipient marrow held GvH clones, some first seen in ileum or blood. After transplant, early declines in HvG clones were associated with peak levels of circulating GvH clones.

The V gene is TRBV10-2, the J gene TRBJ2-5; 10 bases are shared with TRBD1. Gene TRBJ2-7 matches the end of the DNA better, so the J call may be wrong. The source was unstimulated CD8+ T cells sorted from spleen or lymph node cells, collected before intestinal transplant. This sequence was found in a human donor who received an intestinal transplant. The CDR3 DNA sequence: TGCGCCGCCGCCGGGACAGGGGACTACGAGCAGTACTTC. Protein sequence: CAAAGTGDYEQYF.